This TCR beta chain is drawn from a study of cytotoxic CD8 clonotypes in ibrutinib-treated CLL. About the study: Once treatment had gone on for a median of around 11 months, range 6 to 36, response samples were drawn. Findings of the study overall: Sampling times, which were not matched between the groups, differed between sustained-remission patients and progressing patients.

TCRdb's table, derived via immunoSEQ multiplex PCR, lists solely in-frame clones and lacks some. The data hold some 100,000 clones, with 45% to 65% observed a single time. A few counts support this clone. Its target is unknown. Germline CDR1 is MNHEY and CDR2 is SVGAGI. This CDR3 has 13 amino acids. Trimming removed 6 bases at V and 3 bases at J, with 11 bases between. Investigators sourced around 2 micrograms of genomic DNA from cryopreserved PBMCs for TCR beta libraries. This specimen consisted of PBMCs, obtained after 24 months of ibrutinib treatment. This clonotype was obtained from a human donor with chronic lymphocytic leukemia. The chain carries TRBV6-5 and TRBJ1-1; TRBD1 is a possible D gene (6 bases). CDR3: CASSTRQDTEAFF. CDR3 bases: TGTGCCAGCAGCACTCGACAGGACACTGAAGCTTTCTTT.